Sequencing of this T cell receptor (beta chain) was carried out in a study of T cells in Graves' hyperthyroidism and ophthalmopathy. The CDR3 is 17 residues long. V dropped 3 bases and J dropped 1 base, with 15 bases sitting between them. The germline CDR1 and CDR2 sequences are SGHTA and FQGTGA. RNA transcripts yielded amplified TCR beta CDR3 regions. HTBI primers were the set used in a first-round RT-PCR of the TCR CDR3. One entry per CDR3 protein, called by TCRdb with MiXCR from the multiplex PCR reads. The table has hundreds of thousands of distinct CDR3 sequences, about 14% seen once. This chain joins TRBV7-3 and TRBJ2-2; a weak D match, TRBD2 (5 bases). The TCR originated in a woman in her forties or fifties with Graves' ophthalmopathy. Sequenced material: blood. The CDR3 DNA sequence: TGTGCCAGCAGCTTTATTCCCGGGATACAGAACACCGGGGAGCTGTTTTTT. Translated, it gives CASSFIPGIQNTGELFF.